This T cell receptor (beta chain) appears in the sequencing data of a study of T-cell memory formation after mild COVID-19. General observations from the study: Pre-infection memory harbored some responding clones, suggesting cross-reactive memory joined. CD4+ clones that contracted lay mainly in CM and EM; CD8+ ones lay in EMRA. Contracting clones from day 15 to 85 had balanced CD4/CD8; later expanders favoured CD4+.

Germline V gives CDR1 MGHRA, CDR2 YSYEKL. With 3 bases removed from V and 3 bases from J, the gap between germline ends came to 21 bases. CDR3 length: 18 residues. After 5'RACE with constant-segment primers, TCR alpha and TCR beta cDNA libraries carrying sample barcodes and UMIs were obtained. One entry per CDR3 protein, called by TCRdb with MiXCR from the 5' RACE reads. The sample holds 300,000 to 400,000 distinct CDR3 sequences; 20% to 25% are singletons and the top ten take under 15%. A few counts support this clonotype. Its antigen remains unknown. This clonotype originated in an adult woman who had mild COVID-19 (a few samples of this study predate the infection). Cell type and time point are not known. Sequencing was done on a sample of PBMCs or a T cell subset sorted from them (not recorded which). V usage is TRBV4-1 and J usage is TRBJ1-3; D is possibly TRBD1 (5 bases). CDR3 bases: TGCGCCAGCAGCCATTCATCCGACCCAGGGAAAGGTGGAAACACCATATATTTT. As protein: CASSHSSDPGKGGNTIYF.